This TCR beta chain was sequenced for a study of early T cells in non-severe SARS-CoV-2 infection. Study-wide background: Chains from this unsorted whole-blood bulk RNA could not be paired.

This clonotype was detected only a few times. The antigen is not known. Findings and limits, study-wide: Matches to VDJdb favored anti-spike CD8 responses and missed private and CD4 specificities.

From germline, CDR1 is SGDLS and CDR2 YYNGEE. The CDR3 totals 16 residues. Trimming cost V 0 bases and J 0 bases, with 10 bases left between them. Molecules of cDNA were individually given unique molecular identifiers that were attached to them. TCRdb ran MiXCR on the 5' RACE reads and lists one entry per CDR3 protein. The sample lists roughly 60,000 distinct CDR3 sequences; more than 7.5% were seen once. The sequence was collected from an adult who was a healthcare worker with PCR-confirmed SARS-CoV-2 infection or an uninfected control (not recorded which). Sequencing used whole blood. This sequence joins TRBV9 and TRBJ1-3, with unresolved D. CDR3 coding DNA: TGTGCCAGCAGCGTAGAGGCAGGCGGCTCTGGAAACACCATATATTTT. Its protein product is CASSVEAGGSGNTIYF.